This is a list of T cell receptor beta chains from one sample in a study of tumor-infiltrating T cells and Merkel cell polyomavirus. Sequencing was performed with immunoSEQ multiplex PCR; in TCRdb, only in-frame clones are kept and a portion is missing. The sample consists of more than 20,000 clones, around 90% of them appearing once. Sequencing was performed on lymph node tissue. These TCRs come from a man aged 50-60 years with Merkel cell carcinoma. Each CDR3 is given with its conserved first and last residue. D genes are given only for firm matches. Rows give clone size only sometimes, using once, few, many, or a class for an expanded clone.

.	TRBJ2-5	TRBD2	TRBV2	CASRSSGSGPGETQYF	TGTGCCAGCAGATCATCTGGTAGCGGGCCGGGAGAGACCCAGTACTTC
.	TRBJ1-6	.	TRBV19	CASSIRTESPLHF	TGTGCCAGTAGTATCCGGACAGAATCACCCCTCCACTTT
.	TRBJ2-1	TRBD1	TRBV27	CASSFWTGTYNEQFF	TGTGCCAGCAGTTTCTGGACAGGGACCTACAATGAGCAGTTCTTC
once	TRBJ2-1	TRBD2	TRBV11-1	CASSYPSSGRSRNEQFF	TGTGCCAGCAGCTATCCTTCTAGCGGGAGGTCGAGGAATGAGCAGTTCTTC
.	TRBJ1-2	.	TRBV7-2	CASSYTDYGYTF	TGTGCCAGCAGCTACACCGACTATGGCTACACCTTC
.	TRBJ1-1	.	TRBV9	CASSVDRKGAFF	TGTGCCAGCAGCGTGGACAGAAAGGGGGCTTTCTTT
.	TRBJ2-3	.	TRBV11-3	CASSLENRAPQYF	TGTGCCAGCAGCTTAGAGAACAGAGCCCCGCAGTATTTT
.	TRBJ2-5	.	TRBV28	CASSDTQGGGETQYF	TGTGCCAGCAGCGATACACAGGGTGGAGGAGAGACCCAGTACTTC
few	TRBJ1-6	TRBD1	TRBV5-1	CASSFRDRDSPLHF	TGCGCCAGCAGCTTCCGGGACAGGGATTCACCCCTCCACTTT
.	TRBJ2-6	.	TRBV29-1	CSALGLPGANVLTF	TGCAGCGCCCTAGGACTACCTGGGGCCAACGTCCTGACTTTC
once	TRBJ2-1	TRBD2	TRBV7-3	CASSPREGDNEQFF	TGTGCCAGCAGCCCCCGGGAGGGAGACAATGAGCAGTTCTTC
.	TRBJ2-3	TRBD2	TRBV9	CASSVGAGGLTDTQYF	TGTGCCAGCAGCGTAGGAGCGGGAGGGCTCACAGATACGCAGTATTTT
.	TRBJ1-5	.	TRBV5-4	CASSSQGAGNQPQHF	TGTGCCAGCAGCTCCCAGGGTGCGGGCAATCAGCCCCAGCATTTT
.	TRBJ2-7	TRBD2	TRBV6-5	CASISGSGYEQYF	TGTGCCAGTATTAGCGGGAGCGGCTACGAGCAGTACTTC
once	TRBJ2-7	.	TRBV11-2	CASSSNYEQYF	TGTGCCAGCAGCTCGAACTACGAGCAGTACTTC
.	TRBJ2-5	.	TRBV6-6	CASSPLTSGRQTQYF	TGTGCCAGCAGCCCCCTGACTAGTGGGCGGCAGACCCAGTACTTC
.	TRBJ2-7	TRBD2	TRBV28	CASRALGLAIYEQYF	TGTGCCAGCAGGGCGCTGGGACTAGCTATCTACGAGCAGTACTTC
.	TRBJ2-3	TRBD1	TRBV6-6	CASSLSRGLTDTQYF	TGTGCCAGCAGCCTGAGCAGGGGGCTGACAGATACGCAGTATTTT
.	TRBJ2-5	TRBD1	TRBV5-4	CASTGTGKETQYF	TGTGCCAGCACCGGGACAGGGAAAGAGACCCAGTACTTC
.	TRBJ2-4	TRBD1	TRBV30	CAWYAPGQGADIQYF	TGTGCCTGGTATGCCCCGGGACAGGGGGCCGACATTCAGTACTTC
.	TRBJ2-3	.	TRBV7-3	CASSLPSTDTQYF	TGTGCCAGCAGCTTACCGAGCACAGATACGCAGTATTTT
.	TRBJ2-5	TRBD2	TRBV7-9	CASSPDGTKETQYF	TGTGCCAGCAGCCCAGATGGGACTAAGGAGACCCAGTACTTC
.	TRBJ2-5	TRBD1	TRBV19	CASSPRTVGQRYF	TGTGCCAGTAGTCCTCGGACGGTGGGACAGCGGTACTTC
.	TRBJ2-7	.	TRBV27	CASSLTRFGGVYYEQYF	TGTGCCAGCAGTTTAACACGGTTCGGGGGAGTTTACTACGAGCAGTACTTC
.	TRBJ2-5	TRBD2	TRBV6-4	CASSPVPGGPETQYF	TGTGCCAGCAGCCCCGTGCCGGGAGGGCCGGAGACCCAGTACTTC
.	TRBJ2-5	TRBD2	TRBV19	CASSGTRQETQYF	TGTGCCAGTAGTGGGACTAGACAAGAGACCCAGTACTTC
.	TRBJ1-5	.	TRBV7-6	CASSQNSNQPQHF	TGTGCCAGCAGCCAAAATAGCAATCAGCCCCAGCATTTT
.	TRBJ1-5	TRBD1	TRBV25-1	CASSDRGSNQPQHF	TGTGCCAGCAGTGACAGGGGGTCAAATCAGCCCCAGCATTTT
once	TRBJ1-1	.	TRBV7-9	CASGGQGDTEAFF	TGTGCCAGCGGAGGGCAAGGGGACACTGAAGCTTTCTTT
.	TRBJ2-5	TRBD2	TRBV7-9	CASSLVLAGETQYF	TGTGCCAGCAGCTTAGTACTAGCGGGAGAGACCCAGTACTTC
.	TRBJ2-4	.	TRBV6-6	CASSPQYPGHQYF	TGTGCCAGCAGCCCCCAATATCCGGGACACCAGTACTTC
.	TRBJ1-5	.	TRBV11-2	CASSPDNTQPQHF	TGTGCCAGCAGCCCCGACAACACCCAGCCCCAGCATTTT
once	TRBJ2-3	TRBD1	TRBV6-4	CASSARQGRADTQYF	TGTGCCAGCAGTGCCAGACAGGGCCGGGCAGATACGCAGTATTTT
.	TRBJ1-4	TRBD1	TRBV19	CASSVTGARQKLFF	TGTGCCAGTAGTGTCACAGGGGCCAGGCAAAAACTGTTTTTT
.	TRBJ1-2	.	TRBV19	CASGGESDGYTF	TGTGCCAGTGGAGGGGAGTCGGACGGCTACACCTTC
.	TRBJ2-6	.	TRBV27	CASSSQQGKGPSGANVLTF	TGTGCCAGCAGTTCCCAACAGGGAAAAGGGCCATCTGGGGCCAACGTCCTGACTTTC
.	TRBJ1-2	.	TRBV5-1	CASSQDSNYGYTF	TGCGCCAGCAGCCAGGACAGCAACTATGGCTACACCTTC
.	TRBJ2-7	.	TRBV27	CASSGGHLPYEQYF	TGTGCCAGCAGTGGGGGACACCTACCCTACGAGCAGTACTTC
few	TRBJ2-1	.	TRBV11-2	CASSLEQPRVDEQFF	TGTGCCAGCAGCTTAGAGCAGCCTAGAGTCGATGAGCAGTTCTTC
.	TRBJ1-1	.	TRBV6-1	CASSPRPNGGTEAFF	TGTGCCAGCAGTCCCCGACCGAACGGAGGCACTGAAGCTTTCTTT
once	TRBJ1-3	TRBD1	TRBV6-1	CASSKGQGDGNTIYF	TGTGCCAGCAGTAAGGGACAGGGAGATGGAAACACCATATATTTT
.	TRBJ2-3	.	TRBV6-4	CASSVLGAGTDTQYF	TGTGCCAGCAGTGTCCTGGGGGCCGGCACAGATACGCAGTATTTT